The 24 T cell receptor beta chains below come from one sample, sequenced in a study of blood T cell repertoires in COVID-19. Produced via immunoSEQ multiplex PCR; TCRdb's table is partial and in-frame only. The sample shows around 150,000 clones, about 80% of them seen only once. The sample taken for sequencing was PBMCs or T cells enriched from blood (not recorded which). The receptor source for this set is a man aged 45-65 years who had recovered from COVID-19.

The chain employs TRBV12-5 and TRBJ1-1; D is unresolved. Between the trimmed V and J ends, which lost 7 bases and 4 bases, there was a span of 16 bases. The V gene's germline CDR1 is LGHNT and CDR2 FRNRAP. The CDR3 length is 14 residues. The CDR3 coding sequence is TGTGCTAGTGCCCTTGACTCCCTGGTCACTGAAGCTTTCTTT. Its protein is CASALDSLVTEAFF.

The rearrangement uses TRBV12-3 or TRBV12-4 and TRBJ1-1; D is uncertain. With 3 bases removed from V and 0 bases from J, the gap between germline ends came to 2 bases. The CDR3 spans 12 residues. Here the CDR3 reads CASSFMNTEAFF. The CDR3 DNA is TGTGCCAGCAGTTTCATGAACACTGAAGCTTTCTTT.

The J gene is TRBJ2-3, the V gene TRBV9; 10 bases match TRBD2. Germline V CDR1 and CDR2: SGDLS, YYNGEE. The CDR3 loop spans 17 amino acids. Trimming took 0 bases from V and 6 from J; bases not matched to a gene: 10. The CDR3 DNA reads TGTGCCAGCAGCGTAGAGGTAGCGGGGGGCCTATTCGATACGCAGTATTTT. Amino acid sequence: CASSVEVAGGLFDTQYF.

The chain links TRBV25-1 to TRBJ2-2, with 9 nucleotides matching TRBD1. With V trimmed by 4 bases and J by 1 base, 4 bases remained unmatched. Germline CDR1 is MGHDK and CDR2 is SYGVNS. CDR3 length: 16 amino acids. CDR3 nucleotide sequence: TGTGCCAGCAGTGGAAGGACAGGGGAGAACACCGGGGAGCTGTTTTTT. This gives the protein CASSGRTGENTGELFF.

This clone was picked up one time. The DNA for the CDR3 is TGCAGCGTTGGGATCCCGGGACCAAAGGGACTTTACACCTTC. Its protein product is CSVGIPGPKGLYTF. This chain joins TRBV29-1 and TRBJ1-2, with a tentative D call TRBD1 (5 bases). Germline V gene sequence: CDR1 SQVTM, CDR2 ANQGSEA. V was trimmed by 4 bases and J by 11 bases, leaving 23 bases between them. This CDR3 has 14 amino acids. The full variable domain, its missing parts supplied by reference TRBV29-1 and TRBJ1-2, is SAVISQKPSRDICQRGTSLTIQCQVDSQVTMMFWYRQQPGQSLTLIATANQGSEATYESGFVIDKFPISRPNLTFSTLTVSNMSPEDSSIYLCSVGIPGPKGLYTFGSGTRLTVV.

This clone was picked up a small number of times. The chain employs TRBV27 and TRBJ2-1; D may be TRBD2 (6 bases). With 7 bases removed from V and 4 bases from J, the gap between germline ends came to 14 bases. The CDR3 covers 14 residues. Germline CDR1 and CDR2: MNHEY and SMNVEV (reference sequence). For the CDR3, the DNA is TGTGCCAGCACCTCCCAGACTAGGTACAATGAGCAGTTCTTC. It translates to CASTSQTRYNEQFF.

The V gene is TRBV23-1, the J gene TRBJ2-1; weak D call: TRBD2 (7 bases). TRBV23-1 belongs to the ORF category, with a function that is uncertain. The V gene lost 6 bases and the J gene lost 4 bases, with 16 bases spanning the gap. The CDR3 sequence is 15 residues long. This CDR3 reads CASSLRGARYNEQFF. CDR3 sequence (DNA): TGCGCCAGCAGCCTACGGGGGGCCCGGTACAATGAGCAGTTCTTC.

This sequence joins TRBV5-1 and TRBJ1-1; no firm D call. The CDR3 is 15 amino acids. The germline gives CDR1 SGHRS, CDR2 YFSETQ. V dropped 0 bases and J dropped 0 bases, with 9 bases sitting between them. In DNA, the CDR3 is TGCGCCAGCAGCTTGGGGCACACCCTGAACACTGAAGCTTTCTTT. Its protein product is CASSLGHTLNTEAFF.

The V and J genes are TRBV5-1 and TRBJ2-2; tentatively, D is TRBD1 (6 bases). Germline CDR1 and CDR2: SGHRS and YFSETQ. The CDR3 length is 15 residues. The V end was cut by 2 bases, the J end by 1 base, with 9 bases between. CDR3 protein: CASSLSGQNTGELFF. The CDR3 DNA sequence: TGCGCCAGCAGCTTATCGGGACAGAACACCGGGGAGCTGTTTTTT.

The rearrangement uses TRBV15 and TRBJ1-5; 8 positions match TRBD1. Germline CDR1 is LNHNV and CDR2 is YYDKDF (reference sequence). This CDR3 region has 15 residues. Trimming took 3 bases from V and 9 from J; bases not matched to a gene: 10. The CDR3 DNA is TGTGCCACCAGCAGGGCATCACAGGGGGTGGTGCCCCAGCATTTT. It translates to CATSRASQGVVPQHF.

This clone was recorded once. This chain joins TRBV5-6 and TRBJ2-1; 8 positions match TRBD1. The germline V gene has CDR1 SGHDT and CDR2 YYEEEE. The CDR3 totals 16 residues. With 3 bases clipped from V and 0 bases from J, the junction kept 5 bases outside the gene matches. CDR3 region: CASSSSGTGSYNEQFF. Written as DNA, the CDR3 is TGTGCCAGCAGCTCTTCGGGGACAGGCTCCTACAATGAGCAGTTCTTC.

The chain uses TRBV5-4 and TRBJ1-1; no firm D call. This CDR3 has 14 amino acids. Per germline, CDR1 SGHNT and CDR2 YYREEE (reference sequence). V lost 1 base, J lost 3 bases, and 10 bases lay in between. CDR3 sequence reads: CASSLTPEDTEAFF. The CDR3 DNA is TGTGCCAGCAGCTTGACCCCCGAGGACACTGAAGCTTTCTTT.

The chain carries TRBV5-4 and TRBJ2-1; 10 bases align to TRBD2. Germline CDR1 SGHNT, CDR2 YYREEE (reference sequence). Trimming took 6 bases from V and 0 from J; bases not matched to a gene: 9. This CDR3 contains 17 residues. The CDR3 protein is CASKLAGKPRSYNEQFF. The DNA for the CDR3 is TGTGCCAGCAAACTAGCGGGAAAACCACGCTCCTACAATGAGCAGTTCTTC.

This clone was observed a few times. This rearrangement joins TRBV21-1 to TRBJ1-3. TRBV21-1 is a pseudogene segment. CDR3 length: 18 residues. CDR3 sequence: CAARYSREDVNSGNTIYF. CDR3 sequence (DNA): TGTGCCGCTAGGTACTCCCGGGAGGACGTGAACTCTGGAAACACCATATATTTT.

DNA of the CDR3: TGTGCCAGCATGGCGGATCTTCGCGAGCAGTACTTC. It specifies CASMADLREQYF. J is TRBJ2-7 and V is TRBV6-5; the D is unclear. V was shortened by 7 bases and J by 6 bases, with 13 bases between the two germline ends. CDR3 length: 12 residues. In germline, CDR1 is MNHEY, CDR2 SVGAGI.

This sequence joins TRBV5-1 and TRBJ2-3; 11 nucleotides agree with TRBD2. J gave up 4 bases and V 4 bases, and 8 bases lay outside the gene matches. Looked up from germline, CDR1 is SGHRS and CDR2 is YFSETQ. The CDR3 totals 16 residues. CDR3 DNA sequence: TGCGCCAGCAGCACCCTGACTAGCGGGGCTTCAGATACGCAGTATTTT. Translated, it gives CASSTLTSGASDTQYF.

The chain employs TRBV23-1 and TRBJ2-7; D call uncertain. TRBV23-1 is annotated as an ORF whose role is uncertain. CDR3 length equals 13 residues. V shed 4 bases and J shed 2 bases, with 9 bases lying between them. In DNA form, the CDR3 reads TGCGCCAGCAGTCTTAGATCCCCCTACGAGCAGTACTTC. Encoded protein: CASSLRSPYEQYF.

This clone was seen a handful of times. The chain recombines TRBV19 with TRBJ2-2, with TRBD2 matching over 8 bases. The germline V gene has CDR1 LNHDA and CDR2 SQIVND (reference sequence). This CDR3 has 14 residues. J was trimmed by 3 bases and V by 4 bases; bases with no gene match: 1. CDR3 region: CASSSGGYTGELFF. For the CDR3, the DNA is TGTGCCAGTAGTAGCGGGGGGTACACCGGGGAGCTGTTTTTT.

The V gene is TRBV9, the J gene TRBJ2-3; possibly TRBD2 for D (6 bases). This CDR3 has 15 residues. The germline V gene has CDR1 SGDLS and CDR2 YYNGEE. V was trimmed by 4 bases and J by 2 bases, leaving 14 bases between them. CDR3 protein: CASSKRTGDTDTQYF. CDR3 sequence (DNA): TGTGCCAGCAGCAAAAGAACGGGGGACACAGATACGCAGTATTTT.

The table lists this clone with a few counts. This chain joins TRBV5-8 and TRBJ1-5; a weak D match, TRBD1 (6 bases). V lost 4 bases to trimming and J lost 4 bases, with 15 bases between them. The CDR3 has 15 amino acids. The germline gives CDR1 SGHTS, CDR2 YDEGEE. CDR3 in amino acids: CASSPGQKVNQPQHF. The DNA of the CDR3 is TGTGCCAGCAGCCCCGGACAGAAAGTTAATCAGCCCCAGCATTTT. The full variable domain, in which reference TRBV5-8 and TRBJ1-5 provide the parts outside the CDR3, is EAGVTQSPTHLIKTRGQQATLRCSPISGHTSVYWYQQALGLGLQFLLWYDEGEERNRGNFPPRFSGRQFPNYSSELNVNALELEDSALYLCASSPGQKVNQPQHFGDGTRLSIL.

This clone was detected only a few times. The gene calls are TRBV5-6 and TRBJ2-1, with 10 nucleotides matching TRBD2. Germline V gene data show CDR1 as SGHDT and CDR2 as YYEEEE. This CDR3 comprises 14 residues. V shed 5 bases, J shed 6 bases, and the junction held 5 bases outside the gene matches. CDR3 in DNA: TGTGCCAGCAGTCTAGCGGGGGCGATCAATGAGCAGTTCTTC. Protein: CASSLAGAINEQFF.

This chain uses TRBV6-2 or TRBV6-3 with TRBJ2-1; weak D call: TRBD2 (6 bases). This CDR3 comprises 16 residues. The germline CDR1 and CDR2 sequences are MNHEY and SVGEGT. Trimming shortened V by 5 bases and J by 7 bases, and 21 bases separated the two germline ends. As DNA, the CDR3 is TGTGCCAGCAGTCCATTCTCGCGACTAGTTTTAAATGAGCAGTTCTTC. It yields the protein CASSPFSRLVLNEQFF.

The CDR3 is CASSEWGREVEQYF. The CDR3 DNA sequence: TGTGCCAGCAGTGAATGGGGCAGGGAAGTCGAGCAGTACTTC. V is TRBV25-1 and J is TRBJ2-7, with D possibly TRBD1 on 5 matching bases. Germline CDR1 MGHDK, CDR2 SYGVNS. CDR3 length equals 14 residues. V lost 1 base to trimming and J lost 6 bases, with 13 bases between them.

The genes are TRBV5-5 and TRBJ1-6, with D maybe TRBD1 (6 bases). The length of the CDR3 is 16 residues. Germline CDR1 and CDR2: SGHKS and YYEKEE (reference sequence). V was shortened by 3 bases and J by 3 bases, with 13 bases between the two germline ends. The CDR3 loop is CASSSLAGDYNSPLHF. CDR3 DNA sequence: TGTGCCAGCAGCTCCCTGGCAGGGGACTATAATTCACCCCTCCACTTT.